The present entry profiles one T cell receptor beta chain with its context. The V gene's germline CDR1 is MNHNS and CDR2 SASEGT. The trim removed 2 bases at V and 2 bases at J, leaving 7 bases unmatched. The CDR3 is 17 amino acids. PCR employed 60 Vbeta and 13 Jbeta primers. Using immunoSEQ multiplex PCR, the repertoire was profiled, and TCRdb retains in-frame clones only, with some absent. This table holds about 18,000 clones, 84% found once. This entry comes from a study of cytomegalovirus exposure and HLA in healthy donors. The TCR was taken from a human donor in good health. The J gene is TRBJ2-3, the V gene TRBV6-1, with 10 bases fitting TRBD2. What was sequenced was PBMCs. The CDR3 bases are TGTGCCAGCAGTGAACCACGGACTAGCGGAACCACAGATACGCAGTATTTT. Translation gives CASSEPRTSGTTDTQYF.